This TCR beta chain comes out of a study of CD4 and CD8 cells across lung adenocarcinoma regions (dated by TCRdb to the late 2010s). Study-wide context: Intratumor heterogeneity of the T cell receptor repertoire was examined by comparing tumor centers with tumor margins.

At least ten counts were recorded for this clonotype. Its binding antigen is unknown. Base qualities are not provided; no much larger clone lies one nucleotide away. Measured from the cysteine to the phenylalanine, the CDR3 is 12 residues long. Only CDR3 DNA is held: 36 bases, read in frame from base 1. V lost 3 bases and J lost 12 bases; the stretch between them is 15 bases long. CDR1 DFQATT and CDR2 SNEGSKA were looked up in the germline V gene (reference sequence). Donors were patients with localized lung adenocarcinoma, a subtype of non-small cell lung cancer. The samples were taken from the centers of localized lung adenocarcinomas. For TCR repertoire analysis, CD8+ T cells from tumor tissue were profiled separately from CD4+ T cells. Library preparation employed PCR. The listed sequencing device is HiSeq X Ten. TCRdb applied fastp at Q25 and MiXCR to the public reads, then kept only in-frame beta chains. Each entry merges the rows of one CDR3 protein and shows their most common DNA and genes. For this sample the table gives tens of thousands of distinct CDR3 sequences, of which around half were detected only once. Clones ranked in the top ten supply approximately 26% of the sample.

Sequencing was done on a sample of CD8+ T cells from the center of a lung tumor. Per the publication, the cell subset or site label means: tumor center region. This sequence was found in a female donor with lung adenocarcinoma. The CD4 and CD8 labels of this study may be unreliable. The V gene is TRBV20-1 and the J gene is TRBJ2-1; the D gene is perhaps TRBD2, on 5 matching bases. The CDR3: CSASGPSRVQFF. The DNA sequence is TGCAGTGCTAGTGGTCCTAGCAGAGTGCAGTTCTTC.